This TCR beta chain was identified during a study of T-cell memory formation after mild COVID-19. A few counts support this clonotype. TCRdb re-analysed the 5' RACE reads in MiXCR, keeping a single row per CDR3 protein. The sample has hundreds of thousands of distinct CDR3 sequences, approximately 19% seen once. This TCR was sampled from an adult woman who had mild COVID-19 (a few samples of this study predate the infection). Cell type and time point are not known. The sequencing sample was made of PBMCs or a T cell subset sorted from them (not recorded which).

The CDR3 region is CASKSGFGTGELFF. For the CDR3, the DNA is TGTGCCAGCAAATCGGGGTTCGGCACCGGGGAGCTGTTTTTT. The J gene is TRBJ2-2, the V gene TRBV12-3 or TRBV12-4; weak D call: TRBD2 (5 bases). The CDR3 spans 14 residues. The V and J ends lost 7 bases and 4 bases respectively, with 13 bases between them.